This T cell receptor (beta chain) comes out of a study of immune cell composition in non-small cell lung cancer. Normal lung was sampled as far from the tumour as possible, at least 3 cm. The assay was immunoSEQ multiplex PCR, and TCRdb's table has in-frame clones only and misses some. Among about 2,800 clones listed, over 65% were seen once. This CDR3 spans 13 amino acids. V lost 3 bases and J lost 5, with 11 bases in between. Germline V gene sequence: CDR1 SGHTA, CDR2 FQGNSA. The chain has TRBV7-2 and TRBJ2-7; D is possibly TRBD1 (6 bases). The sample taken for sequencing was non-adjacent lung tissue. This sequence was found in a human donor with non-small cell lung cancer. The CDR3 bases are TGTGCCAGCAGCTTTCCAGGGGTCGACGAGCAGTACTTC. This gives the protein CASSFPGVDEQYF.